Presented here are 17 T cell receptor beta chains from one specimen sequenced in a study of shared clonotypes between healthy human individuals. Data came from immunoSEQ multiplex PCR; TCRdb stores just in-frame clones and leaves some out. The sample has 1 million to 1.3 million clones, roughly 74% seen once. The sample consisted of memory CD4+ T cells from PBMCs. Documented subset: CD45RA-negative fraction. Receptors originate from a man aged 18 to 30 in good health. Some clones in this sample may be carry-over from other donors' samples.

V is TRBV6-6 and J is TRBJ2-1, with D possibly called TRBD1 or TRBD2 (5 bases each). The CDR3 loop spans 16 amino acids. Deletions cut 0 bases from V and 6 bases from J, with 15 bases between. The germline V gene has CDR1 MNHNY and CDR2 SVGAGI (reference sequence). CDR3 sequence: CASSYSGRGVGNEQFF. In DNA form, the CDR3 reads TGTGCCAGCAGTTACTCGGGTAGGGGAGTCGGCAATGAGCAGTTCTTC.

This clone appeared a single time. The rearrangement links TRBV5-1 to TRBJ2-1; 9 bases line up with TRBD2. V was pared by 0 bases and J by 9 bases, with 7 bases of the junction left unmatched. Germline assignment: CDR1 SGHRS and CDR2 YFSETQ. The CDR3 totals 15 residues. CDR3 bases: TGCGCCAGCAGCTTGGTGGGGCGGGAGGGCCTTGAGCAGTTCTTC. Protein: CASSLVGREGLEQFF.

This clone was seen once. The chain joins TRBV5-1 to TRBJ1-1; 10 bases match TRBD1. This CDR3 has 19 amino acids. Trimming removed 0 bases from V and 5 bases from J; junction bases left unmatched: 16. CDR1 is SGHRS and CDR2 is YFSETQ in the germline V gene. In DNA, the CDR3 is TGCGCCAGCAGCTTGGGGCGGGTAGGGACAGGGGCGGTAGGGACTGAAGCTTTCTTT. The encoded protein is CASSLGRVGTGAVGTEAFF.

The J gene is TRBJ2-7, the V gene TRBV11-2; 10 nucleotides align to TRBD2. CDR3 length equals 14 residues. With 3 bases clipped from V and 4 bases from J, the junction kept 3 bases outside the gene matches. The germline CDR1 and CDR2 sequences are SGHAT and FQNNGV. The CDR3 region is CASSLSSGSYEQYF. The CDR3 nucleotides are TGTGCCAGCAGCTTGTCTAGCGGGAGTTACGAGCAGTACTTC.

With regard to this clone: A single base is all that separates this from a far larger clone, so a read error is likely. The same CDR3 also results from other DNA sequences found in this sample. The CDR3 DNA sequence: TGCGCCAGCAGCCCTGGGACAGGGGGCGCGGGAACTGAAGCTTTCTTT. This gives the protein CASSPGTGGAGTEAFF. This sequence joins TRBV5-1 and TRBJ1-1; 12 positions agree with TRBD1. Looked up from germline, CDR1 is SGHRS and CDR2 is YFSETQ. This CDR3 contains 16 residues. V shed 4 bases, J shed 5 bases, and the junction held 9 bases outside the gene matches.

The CDR3, as DNA: TGTGCCAGTACCGATCAGACGGGAGTTAATGAAAAACTGTTTTTT. Translated: CASTDQTGVNEKLFF. The V gene is TRBV19, the J gene TRBJ1-4; D remains unclear. Germline lookup yields CDR1 LNHDA and CDR2 SQIVND (reference sequence). The CDR3 sequence is 15 residues long. Trimming left V 7 bases short and J 4 bases short, with 16 bases between.

This rearrangement joins TRBV7-9 to TRBJ1-6, with 9 bases aligning to TRBD1. This CDR3 has 14 amino acids. V shed 5 bases and J 8 bases; nucleotides not matched to a gene: 4. From germline, CDR1 is SEHNR and CDR2 FQNEAQ (reference sequence). This chain's CDR3 is CASSRDREDSPLHF. In DNA, the CDR3 is TGTGCCAGCAGCCGGGACAGGGAGGATTCACCCCTCCACTTT.

This clone was seen a handful of times. The J gene is TRBJ2-5, the V gene TRBV7-2; TRBD1 might be the D (5 bases). The V gene's germline CDR1 is SGHTA and CDR2 FQGNSA. V gave up 6 bases and J gave up 5 bases, with 10 bases separating them. This CDR3 has 12 amino acids. The CDR3 DNA follows: TGTGCCAGCAGATCAGGGTCGGAGACCCAGTACTTC. This sequence encodes CASRSGSETQYF. The full variable domain, its missing parts supplied by reference TRBV7-2 and TRBJ2-5, is GAGVSQSPSNKVTEKGKDVELRCDPISGHTALYWYRQSLGQGLEFLIYFQGNSAPDKSGLPSDRFSAERTGGSVSTLTIQRTQQEDSAVYLCASRSGSETQYFGPGTRLLVL.

The chain recombines TRBV10-3 with TRBJ1-5, with a possible D match to TRBD1 (6 bases). This CDR3 spans 15 amino acids. V lost 6 bases and J lost 2, with 14 bases in between. Germline CDR1 ENHRY, CDR2 SYGVKD. The CDR3 sequence is CAISPRQEGNQPQHF. The CDR3 DNA sequence: TGTGCCATCAGCCCCAGACAGGAAGGCAATCAGCCCCAGCATTTT.

The chain has TRBV10-3 and TRBJ2-7; 14 bases fit TRBD2. CDR1 and CDR2 from the germline V gene are ENHRY and SYGVKD. Trimming took 9 bases from V and 4 from J; bases not matched to a gene: 11. This CDR3 comprises 16 residues. The chain's CDR3 is CAIGGGLAGVKYEQYF. As DNA, the CDR3 is TGTGCCATTGGGGGGGGACTAGCGGGAGTCAAGTACGAGCAGTACTTC.

The rearrangement joins TRBV28 to TRBJ1-4, with 7 bases that match TRBD1. The V gene end was trimmed by 5 bases and the J gene end by 7 bases; junction bases not matched to a gene: 10. The CDR3 is made up of 15 amino acids. The germline gives CDR1 MDHEN, CDR2 SYDVKM. DNA of the CDR3: TGTGCCAGCAGTCCCCCCAGACAGGGTGGTGAAAAACTGTTTTTT. It codes for CASSPPRQGGEKLFF.

The chain links TRBV2 to TRBJ2-3, with D perhaps TRBD1 (5 bases). V was pared by 6 bases and J by 0 bases, with 13 bases between. The CDR3 is 15 residues long. Germline loops: CDR1 SNHLY, CDR2 FYNNEI. The CDR3 protein is CASSPAGYSTDTQYF. DNA of the CDR3: TGTGCCAGCAGCCCGGCAGGGTATAGCACAGATACGCAGTATTTT. The full variable domain, its missing parts supplied by reference TRBV2 and TRBJ2-3, is EPEVTQTPSHQVTQMGQEVILRCVPISNHLYFYWYRQILGQKVEFLVSFYNNEISEKSEIFDDQFSVERPDGSNFTLKIRSTKLEDSAMYFCASSPAGYSTDTQYFGPGTRLTVL.

About this clone: Different DNA sequences within this sample yield the same CDR3. The V gene is TRBV5-1, the J gene TRBJ2-5; D is uncertain. The CDR3 length is 13 residues. Trimming pared 1 base from V and 3 bases from J, leaving 7 bases between. Germline CDR1 is SGHRS and CDR2 is YFSETQ. This chain's CDR3 is CASSLTPKETQYF. The DNA for the CDR3 is TGCGCCAGCAGCTTGACCCCCAAAGAGACCCAGTACTTC.

This chain joins TRBV15 and TRBJ2-7; the match to TRBD1 covers 7 bases. This CDR3 is built from 14 residues. Germline values: CDR1 LNHNV, CDR2 YYDKDF (reference sequence). V trimming: 6 bases; J trimming: 6 bases; junction bases outside the gene matches: 11. CDR3 nucleotides: TGTGCCACCAGAGGAGGACAGGCGGCGGGCGAGCAGTACTTC. This sequence encodes CATRGGQAAGEQYF.

The J gene is TRBJ2-7, the V gene TRBV7-3; 8 nucleotides agree with TRBD2. Trimming cost V 2 bases and J 4 bases; bases outside gene matches: 7. The CDR3 has 15 amino acids. Germline CDR1 reads SGHTA; CDR2 reads FQGTGA. Written as DNA, the CDR3 is TGTGCCAGCAGCTTAGGACTAGCTTTCTTTTACGAGCAGTACTTC. Its translation: CASSLGLAFFYEQYF.

Turning to this clone: With a far larger clone one base away, a read error is the likely cause. This likely comes from a read error, as the CDR3 has no conserved phenylalanine or tryptophan at its end. The DNA is omitted, as the CDR3 cannot be located on it reliably, and the CDR3 follows TCRdb's listing. This chain links TRBV28 with TRBJ2-7. The V gene's germline CDR1 is MDHEN and CDR2 SYDVKM. Ends included, the CDR3 has 11 residues. CDR3: CASSRNDGYHL.

CDR3 sequence: CASSREWGAPRELFF. The CDR3 DNA follows: TGCGCCAGCAGCCGAGAGTGGGGGGCCCCGAGGGAACTGTTTTTT. The chain employs TRBV5-1 and TRBJ1-4; perhaps TRBD1 as D (6 bases). V was shortened by 4 bases and J by 12 bases, with 22 bases between the two germline ends. The germline CDR1 and CDR2 sequences are SGHRS and YFSETQ. The CDR3 is 15 residues long.